One and the same sample provided the 18 T cell receptor beta chains below, sequenced in a study of cytomegalovirus exposure and HLA in healthy donors. The PCR had 60 Vbeta and 13 Jbeta primers. TCRdb's copy holds only in-frame clones and misses some; the assay was immunoSEQ multiplex PCR. The sample shows more than 150,000 clones, over 65% of them seen only once. Sequenced: PBMCs. The receptor set was obtained from a man between 18 and 29 years old in good health and CMV-seronegative.

V usage is TRBV7-9 and J usage is TRBJ1-6; the D is unclear. Germline values: CDR1 SEHNR, CDR2 FQNEAQ (reference sequence). Trimming removed 1 base from V and 4 bases from J, with 8 bases in between. This CDR3 contains 15 residues. The CDR3 spells CASSLVTQYNSPLHF. CDR3 bases: TGTGCCAGCAGCTTAGTAACGCAGTATAATTCACCCCTCCACTTT.

This chain uses TRBV7-2 with TRBJ1-2; 9 bases line up with TRBD1. V was pared by 1 base and J by 6 bases, with 15 bases of the junction left unmatched. CDR3 length: 18 amino acids. Per the germline V gene, CDR1 is SGHTA and CDR2 is FQGNSA. The CDR3, as DNA: TGTGCCAGCAGCTTAGATTGGGACAGGGCGACCAAGGGCGATGGCTACACCTTC. Its protein is CASSLDWDRATKGDGYTF.

This clone was seen a handful of times. The V gene is TRBV30, the J gene TRBJ1-2; perhaps TRBD1 as D (6 bases). The CDR3 consists of 16 residues. Trimming pared 4 bases from V and 6 bases from J, leaving 24 bases between. Germline V lookup: CDR1 GTSNPN, CDR2 SVGIG (reference sequence). CDR3 DNA sequence: TGTGCCTGGAACACCCGCCGGGACATCTCGAGTCATGGCTACACCTTC. Translating gives CAWNTRRDISSHGYTF.

V gene TRBV11-2 combines with J gene TRBJ2-7, with 8 positions matching TRBD1. The CDR3 is made up of 16 amino acids. Trimming cost V 5 bases and J 1 base; bases outside gene matches: 10. Looked up from germline, CDR1 is SGHAT and CDR2 is FQNNGV. CDR3 region: CASSPGSGTGSYEQYF. In DNA form, the CDR3 reads TGTGCCAGCAGCCCGGGGTCCGGGACAGGATCCTACGAGCAGTACTTC.

The count of this clone is one. The rearrangement uses TRBV9 and TRBJ2-3; 10 positions match TRBD2. This CDR3 has 16 amino acids. Germline CDR1 is SGDLS and CDR2 is YYNGEE. Trimming cost V 4 bases and J 2 bases; bases outside gene matches: 7. The CDR3 here is CASSPIAGGNTDTQYF. Written as DNA, the CDR3 is TGTGCCAGCAGCCCAATAGCGGGGGGAAACACAGATACGCAGTATTTT. Drawing the rest from reference TRBV9 and TRBJ2-3, the complete variable domain is DSGVTQTPKHLITATGQRVTLRCSPRSGDLSVYWYQQSLDQGLQFLIQYYNGEERAKGNILERFSAQQFPDLHSELNLSSLELGDSALYFCASSPIAGGNTDTQYFGPGTRLTVL.

The chain recombines TRBV2 with TRBJ2-3, with 7 bases lining up with TRBD2. Germline V gene data show CDR1 as SNHLY and CDR2 as FYNNEI. The ends lost 6 bases at V and 0 bases at J; junction bases unmatched: 6. The length of the CDR3 is 15 residues. CDR3 sequence: CASRDSSGSTDTQYF. DNA for the CDR3: TGTGCCAGCAGGGACTCTAGCGGTAGCACAGATACGCAGTATTTT.

The chain uses TRBV19 and TRBJ2-7; 7 nucleotides match TRBD1. After removal of 3 bases from V and 2 bases from J, the junction contained 7 bases not matched to a gene. The CDR3 is 15 amino acids. CDR1 is LNHDA and CDR2 is SQIVND in the germline V gene (reference sequence). The chain's CDR3 is CASSIGTGVTYEQYF. CDR3 in DNA: TGTGCCAGTAGTATCGGTACAGGGGTTACCTACGAGCAGTACTTC.

The chain employs TRBV27 and TRBJ2-1; tentatively, D is TRBD2 (6 bases). Trimming pared 4 bases from V and 5 bases from J, leaving 27 bases between. Looked up from germline, CDR1 is MNHEY and CDR2 is SMNVEV (reference sequence). This CDR3 has 19 residues. The CDR3 nucleotides read TGTGCCAGCAGTTCCTCCATAAGTTACCGGGACTGGGATAACAATGAGCAGTTCTTC. It is translated as CASSSSISYRDWDNNEQFF.

The chain couples TRBV5-6 to TRBJ1-4; no firm D call. This CDR3 region has 13 residues. V was shortened by 5 bases and J by 4 bases, with 9 bases between the two germline ends. Germline lookup yields CDR1 SGHDT and CDR2 YYEEEE. DNA of the CDR3: TGTGCCAGCAGTCTTGGAGGTAATGAAAAACTGTTTTTT. Translated, it gives CASSLGGNEKLFF.

J is TRBJ2-3 and V is TRBV13, with TRBD1 identical over 10 bases. With V trimmed by 4 bases and J by 6 bases, 10 bases remained unmatched. The germline CDR1 and CDR2 sequences are PRHDT and FYEKMQ (reference sequence). The length of the CDR3 is 16 residues. In DNA, the CDR3 is TGTGCCAGCAGCTCTACCCTGGACAGGGGGATGGATACGCAGTATTTT. Its protein is CASSSTLDRGMDTQYF.

This chain uses TRBV19 with TRBJ2-1, with 9 bases that match TRBD2. The CDR3 length is 15 residues. Germline CDR1 and CDR2: LNHDA and SQIVND (reference sequence). J lost 4 bases, V lost 6 bases, and 7 bases had no gene match. The DNA for the CDR3 is TGTGCCAGTAGCCCCGGGACTAGCAGGTACAATGAGCAGTTCTTC. It translates to CASSPGTSRYNEQFF.

The DNA of the CDR3 is TGTGCCAGCAGCTCCGCCATCGGGTGGCAGTACTTC. It codes for CASSSAIGWQYF. The rearrangement joins TRBV7-2 to TRBJ2-5; D gene ambiguous. Deletions cut 4 bases from V and 11 bases from J, with 14 bases between. The CDR3 runs 12 residues. The germline V gene encodes CDR1 SGHTA and CDR2 FQGNSA.

The rearrangement links TRBV4-2 to TRBJ2-3; 8 bases are shared with TRBD1. Germline V gene sequence: CDR1 LGHNA, CDR2 YNFKEQ. After removal of 1 base from V and 2 bases from J, the junction contained 5 bases not matched to a gene. This CDR3 region has 16 residues. CDR3 loop: CASSQVWTGNTDTQYF. The DNA for the CDR3 is TGTGCCAGCAGCCAAGTCTGGACAGGGAACACAGATACGCAGTATTTT.

The rearrangement joins TRBV10-3 to TRBJ1-2; 7 bases fit TRBD1. This CDR3 is 14 amino acids long. The trim removed 6 bases at V and 2 bases at J, leaving 6 bases unmatched. The germline V gene has CDR1 ENHRY and CDR2 SYGVKD. This CDR3 reads CAIRGQQGNYGYTF. CDR3 sequence (DNA): TGTGCCATCAGGGGACAGCAAGGGAACTATGGCTACACCTTC.

The rearrangement joins TRBV7-8 to TRBJ2-2, with D perhaps TRBD1 (6 bases). This CDR3 has 15 amino acids. Trimming removed 0 bases from V and 4 bases from J, with 9 bases in between. Germline lookup yields CDR1 SGHVS and CDR2 FQNEAQ. CDR3 loop: CASSLAGAVTGELFF. DNA of the CDR3: TGTGCCAGCAGCTTAGCGGGGGCCGTCACCGGGGAGCTGTTTTTT.

The J gene is TRBJ2-1, the V gene TRBV30; TRBD2 agrees at 9 bases. This CDR3 contains 15 residues. Per the germline V gene, CDR1 is GTSNPN and CDR2 is SVGIG (reference sequence). V was pared by 2 bases and J by 3 bases, with 5 bases of the junction left unmatched. This CDR3 is CAWSRLAENYNEQFF. DNA of the CDR3: TGTGCCTGGAGTCGACTAGCGGAGAACTACAATGAGCAGTTCTTC.

The chain recombines TRBV11-3 with TRBJ2-1; 10 bases agree with TRBD1. This CDR3 is built from 17 residues. Per germline, CDR1 SGHNT and CDR2 YENEEA. With 5 bases clipped from V and 8 bases from J, the junction kept 15 bases outside the gene matches. This CDR3 reads CASSEPGGDRGSDEQFF. CDR3 nucleotide sequence: TGTGCCAGCAGCGAACCCGGAGGGGACAGGGGTTCCGATGAGCAGTTCTTC.

V and J are TRBV7-3 and TRBJ2-1; unclear D gene. With 0 bases removed from V and 11 bases from J, the gap between germline ends came to 11 bases. Germline V gene data show CDR1 as SGHTA and CDR2 as FQGTGA. This CDR3 region has 13 residues. For the CDR3, the DNA is TGTGCCAGCAGCTTAACCCCTCCCGCTAAGCAGTTCTTC. It encodes CASSLTPPAKQFF.